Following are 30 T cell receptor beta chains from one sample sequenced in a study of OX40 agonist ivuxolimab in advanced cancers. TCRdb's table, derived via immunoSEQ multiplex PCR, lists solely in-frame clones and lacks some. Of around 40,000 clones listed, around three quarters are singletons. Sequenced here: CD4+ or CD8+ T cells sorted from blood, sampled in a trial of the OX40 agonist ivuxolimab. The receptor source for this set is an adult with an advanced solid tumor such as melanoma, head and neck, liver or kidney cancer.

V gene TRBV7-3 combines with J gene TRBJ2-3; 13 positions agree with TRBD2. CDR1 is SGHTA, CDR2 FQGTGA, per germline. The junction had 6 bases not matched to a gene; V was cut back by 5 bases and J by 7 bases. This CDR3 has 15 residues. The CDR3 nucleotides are TGTGCCAGCAGCCAAGGACTAGCGGGAGACTATACGCAGTATTTT. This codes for CASSQGLAGDYTQYF. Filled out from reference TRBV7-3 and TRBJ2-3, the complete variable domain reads GAGVSQTPSNKVTEKGKYVELRCDPISGHTALYWYRQSLGQGPEFLIYFQGTGAADDSGLPNDRFFAVRPEGSVSTLKIQRTERGDSAVYLCASSQGLAGDYTQYFGPGTRLTVL.

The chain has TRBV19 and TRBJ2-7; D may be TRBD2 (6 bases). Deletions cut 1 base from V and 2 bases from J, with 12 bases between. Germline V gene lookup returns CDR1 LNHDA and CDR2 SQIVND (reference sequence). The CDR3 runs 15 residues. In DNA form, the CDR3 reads TGTGCCAGTAGTATAGCAGGCGGGGCAACCTACGAGCAGTACTTC. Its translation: CASSIAGGATYEQYF.

CDR3 coding DNA: TGTGCCAGCTCACTCGACAGGGTAACAGATACGCAGTATTTT. The encoded protein is CASSLDRVTDTQYF. The V gene is TRBV18, the J gene TRBJ2-3; the match to TRBD1 covers 7 bases. CDR3 length: 14 amino acids. The V segment lost 4 bases and the J segment 3 bases; nucleotides outside the gene matches: 4. Germline V gene lookup returns CDR1 KGHSH and CDR2 LQKENI. The entire variable domain, with the rest obtained from reference TRBV18 and TRBJ2-3, is as follows: NAGVMQNPRHLVRRRGQEARLRCSPMKGHSHVYWYRQLPEEGLKFMVYLQKENIIDESGMPKERFSAEFPKEGPSILRIQQVVRGDSAAYFCASSLDRVTDTQYFGPGTRLTVL.

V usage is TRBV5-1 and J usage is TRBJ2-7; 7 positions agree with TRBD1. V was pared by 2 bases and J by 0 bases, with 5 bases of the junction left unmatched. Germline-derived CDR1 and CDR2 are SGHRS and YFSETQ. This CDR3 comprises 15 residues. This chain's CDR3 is CASSLQTGVSYEQYF. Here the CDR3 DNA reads TGCGCCAGCAGCTTACAAACAGGGGTCTCCTACGAGCAGTACTTC. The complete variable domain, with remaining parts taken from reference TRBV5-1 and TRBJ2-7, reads KAGVTQTPRYLIKTRGQQVTLSCSPISGHRSVSWYQQTPGQGLQFLFEYFSETQRNKGNFPGRFSGRQFSNSRSEMNVSTLELGDSALYLCASSLQTGVSYEQYFGPGTRLTVT.

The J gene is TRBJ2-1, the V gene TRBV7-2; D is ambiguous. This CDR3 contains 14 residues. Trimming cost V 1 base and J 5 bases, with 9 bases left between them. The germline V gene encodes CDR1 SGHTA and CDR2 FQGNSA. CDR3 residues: CASSLGSRNNEQFF. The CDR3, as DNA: TGTGCCAGCAGCTTAGGTTCCAGAAACAATGAGCAGTTCTTC.

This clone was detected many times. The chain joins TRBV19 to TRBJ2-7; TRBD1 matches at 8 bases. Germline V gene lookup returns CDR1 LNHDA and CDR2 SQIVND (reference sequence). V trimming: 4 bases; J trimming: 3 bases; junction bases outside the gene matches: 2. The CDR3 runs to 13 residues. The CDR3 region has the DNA TGTGCCAGTAGTACAGGACAGGGCTACGAGCAGTACTTC. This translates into CASSTGQGYEQYF.

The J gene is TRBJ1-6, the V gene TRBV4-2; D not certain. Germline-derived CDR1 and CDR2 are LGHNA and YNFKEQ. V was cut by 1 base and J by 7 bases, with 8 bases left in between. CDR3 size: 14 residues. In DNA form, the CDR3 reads TGTGCCAGCAGCCAAGTTCAAGTGAATTCACCCCTCCACTTT. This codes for CASSQVQVNSPLHF.

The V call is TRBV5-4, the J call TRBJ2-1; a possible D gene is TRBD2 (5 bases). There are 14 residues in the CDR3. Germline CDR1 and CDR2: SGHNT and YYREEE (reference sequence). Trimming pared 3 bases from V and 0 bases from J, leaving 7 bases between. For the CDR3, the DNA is TGTGCCAGCAGCTCCCGGGACTCCTACAATGAGCAGTTCTTC. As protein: CASSSRDSYNEQFF.

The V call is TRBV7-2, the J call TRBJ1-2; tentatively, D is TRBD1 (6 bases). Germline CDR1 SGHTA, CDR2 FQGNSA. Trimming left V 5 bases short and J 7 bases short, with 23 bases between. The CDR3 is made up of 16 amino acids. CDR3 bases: TGTGCCAGCAGCCAATTGGGGACAACAGTCGACGGTGGCTACACCTTC. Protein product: CASSQLGTTVDGGYTF.

CDR3 sequence (DNA): TGCAGCGTTGACAGAGGACAGGGGCCCAGGGAGACCCAGTACTTC. Amino acid sequence: CSVDRGQGPRETQYF. This rearrangement joins TRBV29-1 to TRBJ2-5, with TRBD1 matching 9 bases. J lost 5 bases, V lost 3 bases, and 10 bases had no gene match. The CDR3 loop spans 15 amino acids. The germline CDR1 and CDR2 sequences are SQVTM and ANQGSEA.

CDR3 in DNA: TGTGCCTGGAGTACCGACAAGCGTGGAAACACCATATATTTT. Translation gives CAWSTDKRGNTIYF. This chain uses TRBV30 with TRBJ1-3, with D uncertain. Germline V CDR1 and CDR2: GTSNPN, SVGIG (reference sequence). V was trimmed by 2 bases and J by 3 bases, leaving 11 bases between them. This CDR3 comprises 14 residues.

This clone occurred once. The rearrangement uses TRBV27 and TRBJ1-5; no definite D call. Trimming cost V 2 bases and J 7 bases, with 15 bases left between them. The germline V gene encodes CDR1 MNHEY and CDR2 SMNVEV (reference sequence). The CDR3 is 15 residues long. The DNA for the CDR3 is TGTGCCAGCAGTTTACGTCGGGCGGGCGGGCAGCCCCAGCATTTT. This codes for CASSLRRAGGQPQHF.

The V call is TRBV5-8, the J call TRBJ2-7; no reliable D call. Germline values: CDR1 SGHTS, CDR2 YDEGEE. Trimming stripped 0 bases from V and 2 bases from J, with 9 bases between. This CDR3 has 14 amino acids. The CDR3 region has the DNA TGTGCCAGCAGCTTGGAGGGATCCACCTACGAGCAGTACTTC. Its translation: CASSLEGSTYEQYF.

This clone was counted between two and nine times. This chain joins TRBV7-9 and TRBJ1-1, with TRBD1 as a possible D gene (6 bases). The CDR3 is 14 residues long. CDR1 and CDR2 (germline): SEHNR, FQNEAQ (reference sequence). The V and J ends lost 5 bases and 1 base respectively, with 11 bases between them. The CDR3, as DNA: TGTGCCAGCAGCGAACCGGGACAGAACACTGAAGCTTTCTTT. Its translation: CASSEPGQNTEAFF.

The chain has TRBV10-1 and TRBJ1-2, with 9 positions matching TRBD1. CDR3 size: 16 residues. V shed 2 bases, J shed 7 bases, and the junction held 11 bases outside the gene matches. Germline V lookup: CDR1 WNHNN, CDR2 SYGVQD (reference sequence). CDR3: CASSEGGGDRACGYTF. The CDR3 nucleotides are TGCGCCAGCAGTGAGGGCGGAGGGGACAGGGCTTGTGGCTACACCTTC.

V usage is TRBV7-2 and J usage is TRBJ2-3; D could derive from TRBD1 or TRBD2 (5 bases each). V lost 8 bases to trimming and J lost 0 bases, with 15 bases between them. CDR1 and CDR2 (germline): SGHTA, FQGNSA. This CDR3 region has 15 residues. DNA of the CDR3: TGTGCCAGCCCTCGAGGGGCTAGAAGCACAGATACGCAGTATTTT. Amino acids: CASPRGARSTDTQYF.

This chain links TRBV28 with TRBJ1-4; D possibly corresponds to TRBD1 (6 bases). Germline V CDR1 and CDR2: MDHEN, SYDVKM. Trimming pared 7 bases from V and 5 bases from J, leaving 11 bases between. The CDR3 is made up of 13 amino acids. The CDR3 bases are TGTGCCAGCATAGGACAGATCAATGAAAAACTGTTTTTT. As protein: CASIGQINEKLFF.

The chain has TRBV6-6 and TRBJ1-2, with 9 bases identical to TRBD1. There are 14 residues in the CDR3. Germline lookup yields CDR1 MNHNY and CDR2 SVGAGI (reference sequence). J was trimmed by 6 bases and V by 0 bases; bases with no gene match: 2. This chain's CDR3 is CASSYSRQGDGYTF. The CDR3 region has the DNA TGTGCCAGCAGTTACTCCCGACAGGGGGATGGCTACACCTTC.

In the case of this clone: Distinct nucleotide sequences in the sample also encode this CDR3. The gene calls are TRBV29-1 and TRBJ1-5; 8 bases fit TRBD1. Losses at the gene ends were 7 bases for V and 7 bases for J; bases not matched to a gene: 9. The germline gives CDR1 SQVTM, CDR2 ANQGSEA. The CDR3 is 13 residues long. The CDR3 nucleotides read TGCAGCGCTGGACAGGGCCCGGGGCAGCCCCAGCATTTT. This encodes CSAGQGPGQPQHF.

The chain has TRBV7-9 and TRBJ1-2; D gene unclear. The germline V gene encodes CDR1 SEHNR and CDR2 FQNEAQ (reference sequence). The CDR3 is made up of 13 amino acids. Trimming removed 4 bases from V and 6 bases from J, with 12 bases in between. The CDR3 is CASSYPGSDGYTF. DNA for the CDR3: TGTGCCAGCAGCTATCCGGGTAGCGATGGCTACACCTTC.

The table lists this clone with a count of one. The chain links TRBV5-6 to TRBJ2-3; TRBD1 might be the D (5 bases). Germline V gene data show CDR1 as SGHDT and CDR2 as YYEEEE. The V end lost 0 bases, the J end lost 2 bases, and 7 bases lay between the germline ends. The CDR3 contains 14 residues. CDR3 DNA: TGTGCCAGCAGCTTGGGGGGCTACACAGATACGCAGTATTTT. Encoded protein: CASSLGGYTDTQYF.

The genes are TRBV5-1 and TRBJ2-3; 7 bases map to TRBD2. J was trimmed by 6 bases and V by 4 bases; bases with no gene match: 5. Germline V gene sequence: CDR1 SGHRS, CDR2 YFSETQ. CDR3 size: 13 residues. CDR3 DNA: TGCGCCAGCAGCGAGGCGGGGGTCGATACGCAGTATTTT. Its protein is CASSEAGVDTQYF.

DNA of the CDR3: TGTGCCAGCAGCTTAGCCCTCGGTTACAATGAGCAGTTCTTC. Encoded protein: CASSLALGYNEQFF. The V call is TRBV11-1, the J call TRBJ2-1, with no clear D. The germline V gene has CDR1 SGHAT and CDR2 FQDESV (reference sequence). Trimming took off 0 bases at V and 4 bases at J, with 7 bases between the two ends. The CDR3 is 14 amino acids.

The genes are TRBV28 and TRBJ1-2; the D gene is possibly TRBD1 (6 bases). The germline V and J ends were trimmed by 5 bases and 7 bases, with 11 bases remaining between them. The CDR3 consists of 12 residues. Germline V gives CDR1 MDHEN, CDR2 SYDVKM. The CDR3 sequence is CASSTGPTGYTF. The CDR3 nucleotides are TGTGCCAGCAGTACAGGGCCTACTGGCTACACCTTC.

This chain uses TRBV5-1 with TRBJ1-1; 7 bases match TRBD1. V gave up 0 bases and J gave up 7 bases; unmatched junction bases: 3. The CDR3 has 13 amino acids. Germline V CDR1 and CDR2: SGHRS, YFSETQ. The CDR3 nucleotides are TGCGCCAGCAGCTTGGGGACAGGCGGTGAAGCTTTCTTT. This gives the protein CASSLGTGGEAFF.

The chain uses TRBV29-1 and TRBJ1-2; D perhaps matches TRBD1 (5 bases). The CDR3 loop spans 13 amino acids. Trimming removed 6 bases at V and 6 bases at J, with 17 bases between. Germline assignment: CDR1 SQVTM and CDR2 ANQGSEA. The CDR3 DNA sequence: TGCAGCGTCCAGGGCACGGGCTTTGATGGCTACACCTTC. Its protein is CSVQGTGFDGYTF.

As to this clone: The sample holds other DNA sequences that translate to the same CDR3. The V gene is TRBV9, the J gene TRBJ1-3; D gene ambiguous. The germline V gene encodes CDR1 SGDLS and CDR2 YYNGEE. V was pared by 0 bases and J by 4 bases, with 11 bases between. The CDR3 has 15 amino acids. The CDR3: CASSVAPRSGNTIYF. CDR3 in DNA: TGTGCCAGCAGCGTAGCCCCCCGGAGCGGAAACACCATATATTTT. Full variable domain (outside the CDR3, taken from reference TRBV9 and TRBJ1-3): DSGVTQTPKHLITATGQRVTLRCSPRSGDLSVYWYQQSLDQGLQFLIQYYNGEERAKGNILERFSAQQFPDLHSELNLSSLELGDSALYFCASSVAPRSGNTIYFGEGSWLTVV.

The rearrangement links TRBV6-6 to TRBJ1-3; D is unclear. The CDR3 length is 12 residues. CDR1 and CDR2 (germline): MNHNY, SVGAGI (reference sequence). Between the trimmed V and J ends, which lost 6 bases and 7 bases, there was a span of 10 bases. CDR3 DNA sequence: TGTGCCAGCAGCCACTCCCCCAACACCATATATTTT. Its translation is CASSHSPNTIYF.

The CDR3 DNA is TGTGCCAGCTCACCTGACGGGGCTCTTAATTCACCCCTCCACTTT. This encodes CASSPDGALNSPLHF. The chain combines TRBV18 with TRBJ1-6; tentative D call: TRBD1 (5 bases). The germline CDR1 and CDR2 sequences are KGHSH and LQKENI. Trimming took 3 bases from V and 6 from J, leaving 12 bases between them. The CDR3 is 15 amino acids.

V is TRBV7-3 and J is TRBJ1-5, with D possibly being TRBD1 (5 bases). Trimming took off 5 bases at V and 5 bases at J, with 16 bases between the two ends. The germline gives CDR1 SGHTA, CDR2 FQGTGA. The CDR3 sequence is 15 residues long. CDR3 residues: CASSPVGGFDQPQHF. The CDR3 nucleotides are TGTGCCAGCAGCCCCGTGGGGGGTTTTGATCAGCCCCAGCATTTT. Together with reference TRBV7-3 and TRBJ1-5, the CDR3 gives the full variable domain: GAGVSQTPSNKVTEKGKYVELRCDPISGHTALYWYRQSLGQGPEFLIYFQGTGAADDSGLPNDRFFAVRPEGSVSTLKIQRTERGDSAVYLCASSPVGGFDQPQHFGDGTRLSIL.